The 27 T cell receptor beta chains reported below all come from one sample, sequenced in a study of human T cells and chemical hapten exposure. Time point specified: patch test 1, 2 weeks after DPC sensitization. Regarding treatment: therapeutic diphenylcyclopropenone sensitization with weekly scalp DPC. TCRdb redid the calling of the RACE reads with MiXCR, one entry per CDR3 protein. In the table there are some 83,000 distinct CDR3 sequences, around a tenth of which are singletons. Material: whole blood, obtained in connection with sensitization to the hapten diphenylcyclopropenone (DPC). These receptors originate from a woman aged 45 to 65 with alopecia areata. Some clones in this sample may be carry-over from other donors' samples.

In this sample, this clonotype turned up many times. The chain employs TRBV12-3 or TRBV12-4 and TRBJ1-1; tentatively, D is TRBD1 (6 bases). Trimming pared 6 bases from V and 0 bases from J, leaving 23 bases between. The CDR3 has 18 amino acids. The CDR3 DNA reads as TGTGCCAGCAGACCGATTCTCAGGGGAGGCCTTATGAACACTGAAGCTTTCTTT. Translated: CASRPILRGGLMNTEAFF.

The chain is built from TRBV5-1 and TRBJ2-1, with D perhaps matching TRBD1 or TRBD2 (5 bases each). The CDR3 spans 12 residues. V shed 1 base and J shed 9 bases, with 8 bases lying between them. Germline loops: CDR1 SGHRS, CDR2 YFSETQ. DNA for the CDR3: TGCGCCAGCAGCTTGAAGGGGAGTGAGCAGTTCTTC. This gives the protein CASSLKGSEQFF.

This clonotype was observed a handful of times. J is TRBJ2-2 and V is TRBV6-5; D uncertain. V was clipped by 4 bases and J by 3 bases, with 9 bases between them. The CDR3 is 14 residues long. Germline assignment: CDR1 MNHEY and CDR2 SVGAGI. The CDR3 loop reads CASSSDGDTGELFF. CDR3 bases: TGTGCCAGCAGTTCGGACGGAGACACCGGGGAGCTGTTTTTT.

The rearrangement joins TRBV27 to TRBJ2-7, with TRBD2 matching 9 bases. V lost 5 bases, J lost 2 bases, and 7 bases stayed unmatched. Germline lookup yields CDR1 MNHEY and CDR2 SMNVEV (reference sequence). The CDR3 loop spans 15 amino acids. CDR3 protein: CASSKPGLATYEQYF. CDR3 nucleotide sequence: TGTGCCAGCAGTAAACCGGGACTAGCCACCTACGAGCAGTACTTC.

This clonotype was detected only a few times. The V gene is TRBV29-1, the J gene TRBJ2-5; D remains unclear. The CDR3 extends over 10 amino acids. Between the trimmed V and J ends, which lost 2 bases and 5 bases, there was a span of 3 bases. From germline, CDR1 is SQVTM and CDR2 ANQGSEA. The chain's CDR3 is CSVEWETQYF. The CDR3 coding sequence is TGCAGCGTTGAATGGGAGACCCAGTACTTC.

Many counts were recorded for this clonotype. This chain uses TRBV7-8 with TRBJ1-3; D is unclear. Germline CDR1 is SGHVS and CDR2 is FQNEAQ. The CDR3 is 19 amino acids. Trimming took off 5 bases at V and 0 bases at J, with 23 bases between the two ends. CDR3 coding DNA: TGTGCCAGCAGCCCCAAGCGGACCCTTAACGCAAACTCTGGAAACACCATATATTTT. It yields the protein CASSPKRTLNANSGNTIYF. Full variable domain (outside the CDR3, taken from reference TRBV7-8 and TRBJ1-3): GAGVSQSPRYKVAKRGQDVALRCDPISGHVSLFWYQQALGQGPEFLTYFQNEAQLDKSGLPSDRFFAERPEGSVSTLKIQRTQQEDSAVYLCASSPKRTLNANSGNTIYFGEGSWLTVV.

In this sample, this clonotype turned up a few times. The V gene is TRBV30, the J gene TRBJ2-2; perhaps TRBD1 as D (5 bases). In germline, CDR1 is GTSNPN, CDR2 SVGIG (reference sequence). This CDR3 is built from 12 residues. V was clipped by 5 bases and J by 6 bases, with 10 bases between them. In DNA, the CDR3 is TGTGCCTGGGATAGGGGTGCCGGGGAGCTGTTTTTT. Its translation: CAWDRGAGELFF.

The genes are TRBV7-9 and TRBJ2-5; 7 positions agree with TRBD1. Germline V gives CDR1 SEHNR, CDR2 FQNEAQ (reference sequence). Losses at the gene ends were 5 bases for V and 4 bases for J; bases not matched to a gene: 7. CDR3 length equals 14 residues. The CDR3 reads CASSPDRAGETQYF. The CDR3 DNA reads TGTGCCAGCAGCCCCGACAGGGCCGGAGAGACCCAGTACTTC.

This clonotype was seen only a few times. V and J are TRBV6-2 or TRBV6-3 and TRBJ1-5, with no clear D. From germline, CDR1 is MNHEY and CDR2 SVGEGT. V was cut by 2 bases and J by 1 base, with 12 bases left in between. CDR3 length equals 16 residues. CDR3 nucleotide sequence: TGTGCCAGCAGTTACGGACCGTATTTCAGCAATCAGCCCCAGCATTTT. Its translation is CASSYGPYFSNQPQHF.

The chain has TRBV5-1 and TRBJ2-1; TRBD1 matches at 10 bases. V shed 2 bases, J shed 7 bases, and the junction held 3 bases outside the gene matches. The CDR3 has 14 amino acids. Germline CDR1 SGHRS, CDR2 YFSETQ. This CDR3 reads CASSLRQGANEQFF. Here the CDR3 DNA reads TGCGCCAGCAGCTTACGACAGGGGGCTAATGAGCAGTTCTTC.

This clonotype was seen more than once but under ten times. The rearrangement joins TRBV5-1 to TRBJ2-1; weak D call: TRBD1 (5 bases). The length of the CDR3 is 11 residues. V gave up 0 bases and J gave up 13 bases, with 8 bases separating them. Germline V gene data show CDR1 as SGHRS and CDR2 as YFSETQ. The CDR3 region is CASSLAGSQFF. The CDR3 nucleotides read TGCGCCAGCAGCTTGGCAGGGTCTCAGTTCTTC. The complete variable domain, with remaining parts taken from reference TRBV5-1 and TRBJ2-1, reads KAGVTQTPRYLIKTRGQQVTLSCSPISGHRSVSWYQQTPGQGLQFLFEYFSETQRNKGNFPGRFSGRQFSNSRSEMNVSTLELGDSALYLCASSLAGSQFFGPGTRLTVL.

The sample holds a few counts of this clonotype. V and J are TRBV15 and TRBJ2-7, with D unresolved. Trimming pared 0 bases from V and 4 bases from J, leaving 7 bases between. Germline loops: CDR1 LNHNV, CDR2 YYDKDF (reference sequence). The CDR3 covers 13 residues. For the CDR3, the DNA is TGTGCCACCAGCAGAGAAACCGGGTACGAGCAGTACTTC. Encoded protein: CATSRETGYEQYF.

At least ten counts were recorded for this clonotype. The rearrangement uses TRBV20-1 and TRBJ1-5; 7 positions agree with TRBD1. The trim removed 0 bases at V and 0 bases at J, leaving 11 bases unmatched. The CDR3 consists of 18 residues. Per the germline V gene, CDR1 is DFQATT and CDR2 is SNEGSKA (reference sequence). DNA for the CDR3: TGCAGTGCTAGAGATCGTTCCGGGACAGTCTATAGCAATCAGCCCCAGCATTTT. This translates into CSARDRSGTVYSNQPQHF.

The rearrangement links TRBV30 to TRBJ1-2; D unclear. The CDR3 has 12 amino acids. Germline CDR1 reads GTSNPN; CDR2 reads SVGIG (reference sequence). Trimming took 4 bases from V and 6 from J, leaving 12 bases between them. CDR3 DNA: TGTGCCTGGAAAAAGGGTTTCAATGGCTACACCTTC. It translates to CAWKKGFNGYTF.

There are a few counts of this clonotype. The V and J genes are TRBV5-1 and TRBJ2-2; D is unclear. The CDR3 runs to 13 residues. The germline V gene has CDR1 SGHRS and CDR2 YFSETQ. V was shortened by 0 bases and J by 6 bases, with 6 bases between the two germline ends. This CDR3 is CASSLAVPGELFF. The CDR3 DNA reads as TGCGCCAGCAGCTTGGCCGTACCCGGGGAGCTGTTTTTT.

Only one count was recorded for this clonotype. The chain couples TRBV2 to TRBJ2-1; 14 nucleotides line up with TRBD2. The CDR3 length is 15 residues. Germline V gives CDR1 SNHLY, CDR2 FYNNEI. The J segment lost 7 bases and the V segment lost 6 bases, leaving 5 bases of the junction unmatched. CDR3 DNA: TGTGCCAGCAGGAAGGGACTAGCGGGAGTAAATGAGCAGTTCTTC. The encoded protein is CASRKGLAGVNEQFF.

This sequence joins TRBV29-1 and TRBJ1-4; D remains ambiguous. Trimming pared 3 bases from V and 7 bases from J, leaving 6 bases between. This CDR3 has 11 residues. Germline values: CDR1 SQVTM, CDR2 ANQGSEA. The CDR3, as DNA: TGCAGCGTTGACAAAGGTGAAAAACTGTTTTTT. Amino acids: CSVDKGEKLFF.

The table lists this clonotype with a count of one. The chain employs TRBV27 and TRBJ2-6; D not resolved. CDR3 length: 14 amino acids. Germline V gene lookup returns CDR1 MNHEY and CDR2 SMNVEV (reference sequence). V lost 5 bases and J lost 4, with 9 bases in between. CDR3 protein: CASSRALGANVLTF. The CDR3 coding sequence is TGTGCCAGCAGTCGTGCTCTGGGGGCCAACGTCCTGACTTTC.

The V call is TRBV14, the J call TRBJ2-1; tentatively, D is TRBD1 or TRBD2 (6 bases each). There are 15 residues in the CDR3. Germline V gene data show CDR1 as SGHDN and CDR2 as FVKESK. Trimming took off 4 bases at V and 4 bases at J, with 14 bases between the two ends. For the CDR3, the DNA is TGTGCCAGCAGCCTCGGAGGGACATTATACAATGAGCAGTTCTTC. Its translation is CASSLGGTLYNEQFF. Filled out from reference TRBV14 and TRBJ2-1, the complete variable domain reads EAGVTQFPSHSVIEKGQTVTLRCDPISGHDNLYWYRRVMGKEIKFLLHFVKESKQDESGMPNNRFLAERTGGTYSTLKVQPAELEDSGVYFCASSLGGTLYNEQFFGPGTRLTVL.

This chain joins TRBV5-1 and TRBJ2-5; D remains ambiguous. Trimming cost V 4 bases and J 0 bases, with 1 base left between them. The CDR3 consists of 11 residues. Germline-derived CDR1 and CDR2 are SGHRS and YFSETQ. The CDR3 here is CASSNQETQYF. The CDR3 nucleotides read TGCGCCAGCAGCAACCAAGAGACCCAGTACTTC.

The chain uses TRBV4-3 and TRBJ1-5; a possible D gene is TRBD1 (5 bases). Germline V gene data show CDR1 as LGHNA and CDR2 as YSLEER. V was pared by 1 base and J by 7 bases, with 8 bases between. The CDR3 totals 13 residues. The CDR3 DNA reads TGCGCCAGCAGCCAAGGGGAGGGGCAGCCCCAGCATTTT. It codes for CASSQGEGQPQHF.

The genes are TRBV5-1 and TRBJ2-1; TRBD2 aligns across 10 bases. Germline assignment: CDR1 SGHRS and CDR2 YFSETQ. V lost 5 bases, J lost 1 base, and 9 bases stayed unmatched. This CDR3 spans 17 amino acids. The CDR3 here is CASRGLAGVGSYNEQFF. CDR3 nucleotides: TGCGCCAGCAGAGGGCTAGCGGGAGTGGGTTCCTACAATGAGCAGTTCTTC.

This clonotype was recorded a few times. V gene TRBV3-1 combines with J gene TRBJ2-5; perhaps TRBD1 as D (5 bases). Germline CDR1 LGHDT, CDR2 YNNKEL (reference sequence). V lost 2 bases and J lost 2, with 12 bases in between. The CDR3 totals 15 residues. Here the CDR3 reads CASSQTSDTQETQYF. The DNA for the CDR3 is TGTGCCAGCAGCCAAACTTCGGACACACAAGAGACCCAGTACTTC.

This clonotype has at least ten counts. The rearrangement joins TRBV28 to TRBJ2-7; no clear D. The CDR3 has 11 amino acids. Trimming cost V 6 bases and J 4 bases, with 7 bases left between them. CDR1 is MDHEN, CDR2 SYDVKM, per germline. This CDR3 reads CASSHTYEQYF. DNA for the CDR3: TGTGCCAGCAGCCACACGTACGAGCAGTACTTC.

This clonotype was observed a handful of times. This sequence joins TRBV7-9 and TRBJ2-5; TRBD1 matches at 7 bases. This CDR3 is built from 15 residues. V lost 4 bases, J lost 2 bases, and 7 bases stayed unmatched. Germline lookup yields CDR1 SEHNR and CDR2 FQNEAQ (reference sequence). The CDR3 protein is CASSYGDRLQETQYF. The CDR3 nucleotides are TGTGCCAGCAGCTATGGGGACAGATTACAAGAGACCCAGTACTTC. The entire variable domain, with the rest obtained from reference TRBV7-9 and TRBJ2-5, is as follows: DTGVSQNPRHKITKRGQNVTFRCDPISEHNRLYWYRQTLGQGPEFLTYFQNEAQLEKSRLLSDRFSAERPKGSFSTLEIQRTEQGDSAMYLCASSYGDRLQETQYFGPGTRLLVL.

The gene calls are TRBV7-8 and TRBJ1-2; D gene unclear. Germline CDR1 is SGHVS and CDR2 is FQNEAQ. V lost 5 bases and J lost 1, with 11 bases in between. The CDR3 is 14 residues long. CDR3 amino acids: CASSHEGLNYGYTF. CDR3 sequence (DNA): TGTGCCAGCAGCCATGAGGGCCTTAACTATGGCTACACCTTC.

This clonotype was counted many times. The chain joins TRBV10-2 to TRBJ1-1, with TRBD1 as a possible D gene (6 bases). The V gene lost 11 bases and the J gene lost 6 bases, with 13 bases spanning the gap. There are 11 residues in the CDR3. Germline CDR1 reads WSHSY; CDR2 reads SAAADI. The CDR3: CAGSRGSEAFF. The CDR3 region has the DNA TGCGCCGGTAGCAGGGGCTCTGAAGCTTTCTTT.